These 12 T cell receptor beta chains originate from one sample sequenced in a study of T cells after posttransplantation cyclophosphamide. TCRdb's table, derived via immunoSEQ multiplex PCR, lists solely in-frame clones and lacks some. The data show 30,000 to 45,000 clones, with none appearing a single time. Sequenced material: PBMCs. These TCRs come from a girl aged 5-17 years in good health, CMV-negative, and a related stem cell transplant donor.

This clone was recorded a few times. This rearrangement joins TRBV30 to TRBJ2-4; TRBD2 matches at 7 bases. This CDR3 has 14 amino acids. The germline V gene has CDR1 GTSNPN and CDR2 SVGIG (reference sequence). The J segment lost 8 bases and the V segment lost 0 bases, leaving 7 bases of the junction unmatched. The chain's CDR3 is CAWSVGAGEDIQYF. In DNA, the CDR3 is TGTGCCTGGAGTGTAGGGGCGGGGGAGGACATTCAGTACTTC.

This clone appeared many times. The CDR3 DNA follows: TGTGCCAGCAGGTCGGGAGAGGGGACGCAGTATTTT. This sequence encodes CASRSGEGTQYF. The chain links TRBV7-9 to TRBJ2-3, with a tentative D call TRBD2 (6 bases). From germline, CDR1 is SEHNR and CDR2 FQNEAQ (reference sequence). The CDR3 extends over 12 amino acids. Deletions cut 6 bases from V and 9 bases from J, with 13 bases between.

This clone was detected a few times. For the CDR3, the DNA is TGCAGCGTTAGAGAAGCGGGGGTGGACACCGGGGAGCTGTTTTTT. Translated, it gives CSVREAGVDTGELFF. The chain is built from TRBV29-1 and TRBJ2-2; TRBD2 aligns across 8 bases. Germline V gives CDR1 SQVTM, CDR2 ANQGSEA. The junction had 8 bases not matched to a gene; V was cut back by 5 bases and J by 3 bases. This CDR3 spans 15 amino acids.

This clone was observed many times. The genes are TRBV18 and TRBJ2-3; D is perhaps TRBD2 (5 bases). CDR1 and CDR2 (germline): KGHSH, LQKENI. Trimming pared 6 bases from V and 5 bases from J, leaving 9 bases between. The CDR3 extends over 12 amino acids. The CDR3 is CASSPEGDTQYF. CDR3 sequence (DNA): TGTGCCAGCTCTCCCGAGGGAGATACGCAGTATTTT.

There are many counts of this clone. This CDR3 reads CASSFTGPHTQYF. In DNA, the CDR3 is TGCGCCAGCAGCTTTACGGGTCCACATACGCAGTATTTT. The chain has TRBV5-1 and TRBJ2-3; D is unresolved. Germline CDR1 is SGHRS and CDR2 is YFSETQ. The CDR3 spans 13 residues. V was trimmed by 2 bases and J by 7 bases, leaving 11 bases between them.

The table lists this clone with many counts. This sequence joins TRBV14 and TRBJ2-2, with TRBD1 matching 9 bases. Germline values: CDR1 SGHDN, CDR2 FVKESK. J lost 1 base, V lost 4 bases, and 7 bases had no gene match. This CDR3 spans 17 amino acids. The DNA of the CDR3 is TGTGCCAGCAGCCTGATAACAGGGGGCGGGAACACCGGGGAGCTGTTTTTT. This encodes CASSLITGGGNTGELFF.

In its sample, this clone was seen a few times. The rearrangement joins TRBV6-1 to TRBJ2-2, with D uncertain. The ends were cut back, 7 bases at V and 7 bases at J, with 13 bases in the middle. Per the germline V gene, CDR1 is MNHNS and CDR2 is SASEGT. The CDR3 has 13 residues. The CDR3 region is CASIRASLGELFF. CDR3 bases: TGTGCCAGCATTCGCGCCTCCCTCGGGGAGCTGTTTTTT.

At least ten counts were recorded for this clone. V and J are TRBV6-4 and TRBJ2-3; 8 bases are a match to TRBD2. The CDR3 extends over 15 amino acids. Trimming cost V 3 bases and J 0 bases; bases outside gene matches: 2. Germline CDR1 and CDR2: MRHNA and SNTAGT. CDR3 nucleotides: TGTGCCAGCAGTGAGTCGGGAGGGAGCACAGATACGCAGTATTTT. Translating it yields CASSESGGSTDTQYF.

This clone has more than one count but fewer than ten. The genes are TRBV7-2 and TRBJ1-2, with TRBD1 identical over 7 bases. CDR3 length: 14 amino acids. Trimming at V came to 3 bases and at J to 7 bases, leaving 8 bases not matched to a gene. Germline V gene data show CDR1 as SGHTA and CDR2 as FQGNSA. CDR3 nucleotide sequence: TGTGCCAGCAGCTTGTTATCTCGGGACAGTGGCTACACCTTC. This encodes CASSLLSRDSGYTF.

This clone was picked up many times. The chain recombines TRBV29-1 with TRBJ2-1; 8 nucleotides align to TRBD2. The CDR3 sequence is 11 residues long. V lost 6 bases, J lost 8 bases, and 3 bases stayed unmatched. CDR1 SQVTM and CDR2 ANQGSEA come from the germline V gene. CDR3 nucleotides: TGCAGCGTGGGACTAGGCGATGAGCAGTTCTTC. Translated: CSVGLGDEQFF.

This clone has more than one count but fewer than ten. V gene TRBV28 combines with J gene TRBJ1-5, with D unclear. CDR3 length: 15 amino acids. Trimming took 0 bases from V and 3 from J, leaving 9 bases between them. Per germline, CDR1 MDHEN and CDR2 SYDVKM. In DNA, the CDR3 is TGTGCCAGCAGTTTATGGGGGAGATACAATCAGCCCCAGCATTTT. Translated: CASSLWGRYNQPQHF.

This clone showed up many times. The V gene is TRBV7-6, the J gene TRBJ1-1, with D unresolved. The CDR3 contains 13 residues. The ends were cut back, 5 bases at V and 6 bases at J, with 13 bases in the middle. From germline, CDR1 is SGHVS and CDR2 FNYEAQ. CDR3 bases: TGTGCCAGCAGCCTCACGACCGGGGCTGAAGCTTTCTTT. This gives the protein CASSLTTGAEAFF.